These 31 T cell receptor beta chains came from one sample sequenced in a study of blood T cells in healthy people across ages. Primed by a sample-barcoded 5' primer and a J-beta primer mix, a second PCR proceeded for about 7 to 12 cycles. TCRdb independently ran MiXCR on the 5' RACE reads; one entry per CDR3 protein. The table records 1.2 million to 1.5 million distinct CDR3 sequences, approximately 63% of them present only once. Source material: blood. The receptors stem from a young man in good health.

This clonotype was found once. The rearrangement uses TRBV6-6 and TRBJ1-2; TRBD1 is a possible D gene (5 bases). The CDR3 length is 11 residues. Germline CDR1 MNHNY, CDR2 SVGAGI (reference sequence). Trimming removed 11 bases at V and 6 bases at J, with 13 bases between. CDR3 DNA sequence: TGTGCCGGCGACAGTGGCCATGGCTACACCTTC. Translated: CAGDSGHGYTF.

This clonotype was seen a few times. The chain joins TRBV29-1 to TRBJ2-3, with unresolved D. V was pared by 4 bases and J by 1 base, with 9 bases between. Germline CDR1 reads SQVTM; CDR2 reads ANQGSEA. The CDR3 sequence is 13 residues long. In nucleotides, the CDR3 is TGCAGCGTTGCCTTGGTTCGCACAGATACGCAGTATTTT. As protein: CSVALVRTDTQYF.

This clonotype was found once. The rearrangement uses TRBV12-3 or TRBV12-4 and TRBJ1-2; possibly TRBD1 for D (5 bases). CDR3 length: 14 amino acids. V dropped 4 bases and J dropped 7 bases, with 16 bases sitting between them. CDR3 coding DNA: TGTGCCAGCAGTTCCACGACGGTGGGGGGTGGCTACACCTTC. It specifies CASSSTTVGGGYTF.

The rearrangement joins TRBV6-2 or TRBV6-3 to TRBJ2-1, with D possibly being TRBD1 (6 bases). The CDR3 totals 17 residues. Germline values: CDR1 MNHEY, CDR2 SVGEGT. Deletions cut 2 bases from V and 13 bases from J, with 27 bases between. The CDR3 reads CASSYSLSQGRWETQFF. In DNA form, the CDR3 reads TGTGCCAGCAGTTACAGTCTATCGCAGGGGAGATGGGAGACCCAGTTCTTC.

In this sample, this clonotype turned up a few times. The chain has TRBV28 and TRBJ2-1; D not certain. The CDR3 extends over 11 amino acids. V was clipped by 7 bases and J by 15 bases, with 16 bases between them. CDR1 is MDHEN, CDR2 SYDVKM, per germline. In nucleotides, the CDR3 is TGTGCCAGCACCTCAGGTGTTGGGGTGTTCTTC. It codes for CASTSGVGVFF.

The rearrangement joins TRBV20-1 to TRBJ2-5, with D possibly TRBD1 on 5 matching bases. The V and J ends lost 0 bases and 2 bases respectively, with 16 bases between them. This CDR3 has 16 amino acids. Germline values: CDR1 DFQATT, CDR2 SNEGSKA (reference sequence). Here the CDR3 reads CSARDLRDRGQETQYF. CDR3 bases: TGCAGTGCTAGAGATCTCCGAGACAGAGGACAAGAGACCCAGTACTTC.

The rearrangement links TRBV6-6 to TRBJ2-2; unclear D gene. The CDR3 consists of 13 residues. Germline V CDR1 and CDR2: MNHNY, SVGAGI (reference sequence). The V end was cut by 0 bases, the J end by 7 bases, with 6 bases between. CDR3 sequence: CASSYSYIGELFF. CDR3 DNA: TGTGCCAGCAGTTACTCGTACATCGGGGAGCTGTTTTTT.

A word on this clonotype: An end of the junction does not agree with germline; a read error may underlie this. CDR3 in DNA: TGTTCCAGCAGCCCCACACTCTACTCCTACAATGAGCAGTTCTTC. Its translation is CSSSPTLYSYNEQFF. The rearrangement uses TRBV7-9 and TRBJ2-1; D remains ambiguous. The CDR3 consists of 15 residues. Germline values: CDR1 SEHNR, CDR2 FQNEAQ (reference sequence). The full variable domain, with the rest looked up from reference TRBV7-9 and TRBJ2-1, is DTGVSQNPRHKITKRGQNVTFRCDPISEHNRLYWYRQTLGQGPEFLTYFQNEAQLEKSRLLSDRFSAERPKGSFSTLEIQRTEQGDSAMYLCSSSPTLYSYNEQFFGPGTRLTVL.

This clonotype was seen only once. This chain links TRBV6-2 or TRBV6-3 with TRBJ2-1; D is tentatively TRBD1 or TRBD2 (7 bases each). CDR3 size: 13 residues. V dropped 6 bases and J dropped 8 bases, with 14 bases sitting between them. Germline values: CDR1 MNHEY, CDR2 SVGEGT. For the CDR3, the DNA is TGTGCCAGCAGGAAGACAGGGAGGGATGAGCAGTTCTTC. The encoded protein is CASRKTGRDEQFF.

This sequence joins TRBV6-2 or TRBV6-3 and TRBJ2-5, with unresolved D. V was shortened by 8 bases and J by 7 bases, with 14 bases between the two germline ends. Per germline, CDR1 MNHEY and CDR2 SVGEGT. This CDR3 comprises 12 residues. The CDR3 loop is CASGPNGGTQYF. As DNA, the CDR3 is TGTGCCAGCGGACCTAACGGCGGGACCCAGTACTTC.

In its sample, this clonotype was seen a few times. Relative to the germline gene, one junction end is altered; a read error may explain this. The V gene is TRBV7-7, the J gene TRBJ2-1; tentatively, D is TRBD2 (6 bases). CDR3 length: 14 residues. Germline V gives CDR1 SSHAT, CDR2 FNYEAQ (reference sequence). CDR3 nucleotides: TGTGCTAGCAGCCCCGGGACTGCCTCCTGGGGGCAGTTCTTC. Translated: CASSPGTASWGQFF.

The chain carries TRBV7-2 and TRBJ1-1; 7 bases are shared with TRBD1. The CDR3 is made up of 18 amino acids. Trimming cost V 1 base and J 3 bases; bases outside gene matches: 14. Germline CDR1 SGHTA, CDR2 FQGNSA. This CDR3 is CASSLDMEVGTVHTEAFF. The CDR3 coding sequence is TGTGCCAGCAGCTTAGATATGGAGGTCGGGACAGTGCACACTGAAGCTTTCTTT.

This clonotype has a single count. V and J are TRBV27 and TRBJ2-1, with 10 bases that match TRBD1. CDR1 MNHEY and CDR2 SMNVEV come from the germline V gene (reference sequence). J was trimmed by 10 bases and V by 5 bases; bases with no gene match: 8. The length of the CDR3 is 14 residues. CDR3 sequence: CASSGGTGVLEQFF. The CDR3 bases are TGTGCCAGCAGTGGGGGGACAGGGGTATTAGAGCAGTTCTTC.

The V gene is TRBV4-2, the J gene TRBJ2-3; TRBD2 aligns across 11 bases. With V trimmed by 8 bases and J by 0 bases, 7 bases remained unmatched. The CDR3 sequence is 16 residues long. CDR1 and CDR2 from the germline V gene are LGHNA and YNFKEQ. The CDR3 protein is CASSIAGGGSTDTQYF. The CDR3 region has the DNA TGTGCCAGCTCTATAGCGGGAGGGGGTAGCACAGATACGCAGTATTTT.

This clonotype was found a few times. This chain uses TRBV10-3 with TRBJ2-5, with D perhaps given as TRBD1 or TRBD2 (5 bases each). The CDR3 runs 14 residues. Trimming left V 3 bases short and J 3 bases short, with 11 bases between. The germline V gene has CDR1 ENHRY and CDR2 SYGVKD. In nucleotides, the CDR3 is TGTGCCATCAGTGATTGGCAGGGAGAAGAGACCCAGTACTTC. This codes for CAISDWQGEETQYF.

The rearrangement links TRBV11-2 to TRBJ2-3, with TRBD2 matching over 9 bases. The CDR3 contains 15 residues. V trimming: 1 base; J trimming: 2 bases; junction bases outside the gene matches: 1. CDR1 SGHAT and CDR2 FQNNGV come from the germline V gene. This CDR3 reads CASSLVAGDTDTQYF. As DNA, the CDR3 is TGTGCCAGCAGCTTAGTAGCGGGGGACACAGATACGCAGTATTTT.

This chain links TRBV4-1 with TRBJ2-4; D not resolved. The CDR3 spans 14 residues. Deletions cut 0 bases from V and 7 bases from J, with 10 bases between. CDR1 MGHRA and CDR2 YSYEKL come from the germline V gene. The CDR3 DNA follows: TGCGCCAGCAGCCAAGAGCCCAGTACCAACATTCAGTACTTC. This codes for CASSQEPSTNIQYF.

There are a few counts of this clonotype. The chain links TRBV29-1 to TRBJ1-2; D is undetermined. Germline CDR1 is SQVTM and CDR2 is ANQGSEA. The CDR3 has 12 amino acids. The V end was cut by 2 bases, the J end by 2 bases, with 6 bases between. The CDR3 loop is CSVESQNYGYTF. The CDR3, as DNA: TGCAGCGTTGAATCCCAGAACTATGGCTACACCTTC.

The J gene is TRBJ1-2, the V gene TRBV19; 8 nucleotides agree with TRBD1. The junction had 17 bases not matched to a gene; V was cut back by 7 bases and J by 4 bases. The CDR3 totals 17 residues. CDR1 is LNHDA and CDR2 is SQIVND in the germline V gene (reference sequence). The CDR3 DNA reads TGTGCCAGTATCGACGGACAGGGAACATCTAATTTCTATGGCTACACCTTC. This translates into CASIDGQGTSNFYGYTF.

The chain couples TRBV5-1 to TRBJ1-1, with TRBD1 matching 9 bases. CDR1 and CDR2 (germline): SGHRS, YFSETQ. With V trimmed by 1 base and J by 5 bases, 9 bases remained unmatched. The CDR3 has 16 amino acids. The CDR3 loop reads CASSLPTGGARTEAFF. CDR3 DNA sequence: TGCGCCAGCAGCTTGCCCACAGGGGGCGCAAGGACTGAAGCTTTCTTT.

V and J are TRBV6-1 and TRBJ2-4; 8 bases match TRBD2. The DNA matches TRBJ2-7 better at its end, which makes the J call doubtful. This CDR3 is built from 15 residues. Germline V gene data show CDR1 as MNHNS and CDR2 as SASEGT. The CDR3 is CASRDLGGVVNEQYF. The DNA for the CDR3 is TGTGCCAGCAGGGACCTCGGGGGGGTAGTCAACGAGCAGTACTTC.

The chain carries TRBV7-6 and TRBJ1-1, with 10 bases aligning to TRBD1. Germline values: CDR1 SGHVS, CDR2 FNYEAQ. This CDR3 spans 16 amino acids. The V and J ends lost 2 bases and 4 bases, in that order; junction bases with no gene match: 7. The CDR3 DNA sequence: TGTGCCAGCAGCTTACCCCCGGGACAGGGGACCACTGAAGCTTTCTTT. This sequence encodes CASSLPPGQGTTEAFF.

This clonotype was counted between two and nine times. The chain employs TRBV20-1 and TRBJ2-7; 9 bases fit TRBD2. J gave up 5 bases and V 0 bases, and 8 bases lay outside the gene matches. The CDR3 has 15 amino acids. Per the germline V gene, CDR1 is DFQATT and CDR2 is SNEGSKA (reference sequence). The CDR3 DNA is TGCAGTGCTAGAGACGGGACTAGCCGACCCCACGAGCAGTACTTC. It codes for CSARDGTSRPHEQYF.

Ten or more counts support this clonotype. The chain joins TRBV12-3 or TRBV12-4 to TRBJ2-7, with D uncertain. The V end lost 6 bases, the J end lost 2 bases, and 11 bases lay between the germline ends. The CDR3 sequence is 13 residues long. CDR3 loop: CASSQTSAYEQYF. CDR3 nucleotides: TGTGCCAGCAGCCAGACCTCAGCCTACGAGCAGTACTTC.

The rearrangement uses TRBV20-1 and TRBJ1-6; unclear D gene. The CDR3 spans 15 residues. V was clipped by 1 base and J by 7 bases, with 14 bases between them. The germline CDR1 and CDR2 sequences are DFQATT and SNEGSKA (reference sequence). CDR3 sequence reads: CSARGRGSGNSPLHF. CDR3 sequence (DNA): TGCAGTGCTAGAGGCCGAGGATCGGGAAATTCACCCCTCCACTTT.

This clonotype showed up just a few times. The chain uses TRBV6-5 and TRBJ1-6; D not certain. This CDR3 region has 13 residues. CDR1 is MNHEY, CDR2 SVGAGI, per germline. V shed 0 bases and J shed 6 bases, with 3 bases lying between them. The CDR3 loop is CASSYSSNSPLHF. The CDR3 bases are TGTGCCAGCAGTTACTCGAGTAATTCACCCCTCCACTTT.

The chain recombines TRBV5-1 with TRBJ2-1, with 12 positions matching TRBD2. CDR3 length: 18 amino acids. Germline CDR1 and CDR2: SGHRS and YFSETQ. J gave up 0 bases and V 0 bases, and 4 bases lay outside the gene matches. This CDR3 reads CASSLVASGRASYNEQFF. As DNA, the CDR3 is TGCGCCAGCAGCTTGGTGGCTAGCGGGAGGGCCTCCTACAATGAGCAGTTCTTC.

The chain has TRBV7-9 and TRBJ1-4, with D hard to call. Germline V CDR1 and CDR2: SEHNR, FQNEAQ (reference sequence). This CDR3 comprises 12 residues. Trimming shortened V by 6 bases and J by 6 bases, and 8 bases separated the two germline ends. As DNA, the CDR3 is TGTGCCAGCAGGTCGACTGATGAAAAACTGTTTTTT. Residues: CASRSTDEKLFF.

The rearrangement links TRBV4-1 to TRBJ1-1, with D unresolved. Trimming cost V 6 bases and J 1 base, with 15 bases left between them. Looked up from germline, CDR1 is MGHRA and CDR2 is YSYEKL. The CDR3 has 15 amino acids. The CDR3 region has the DNA TGCGCCAGCAGGGCAATTTCACAAGAGAACACTGAAGCTTTCTTT. Translating it yields CASRAISQENTEAFF.

This clonotype was observed a few times. V gene TRBV25-1 combines with J gene TRBJ2-5, with a tentative D call TRBD1 (5 bases). The assigned J gene may be wrong: the sequence end matches TRBJ2-7 better. Looked up from germline, CDR1 is MGHDK and CDR2 is SYGVNS. This CDR3 comprises 14 residues. CDR3 nucleotides: TGTGCCAGCACTTCAGAATTTGGGGCGTACGAGCAGTACTTC. Translated, it gives CASTSEFGAYEQYF.

The chain recombines TRBV29-1 with TRBJ2-5; D gene uncertain. The V and J ends lost 4 bases and 4 bases respectively, with 10 bases between them. This CDR3 contains 12 residues. Germline-derived CDR1 and CDR2 are SQVTM and ANQGSEA. In DNA form, the CDR3 reads TGCAGCGTTGCAATCCTAGGAGAGACCCAGTACTTC. Translating gives CSVAILGETQYF.